This record covers a single TCR beta chain. The clone's antigen remains unknown. Base quality data are lacking; no much larger clone is found one base away. Read against the paper, the sample's time point label means: week 5, during vaccination. A 20-mer mutant IDH1 peptide at 300 micrograms in Montanide made up each vaccine dose, which was injected subcutaneously together with topical imiquimod. All donors had newly diagnosed IDH1-mutant astrocytomas of WHO grade 3 or 4 that showed loss of nuclear ATRX. The samples were drawn from NOA16, a multicentre, single-arm, open-label phase I trial in Germany that tested a mutant IDH1 peptide vaccine in humans for the first time. Genomic DNA for TCRB sequencing was extracted from EDTA blood using the DNeasy Blood and Tissue Kit. Library construction relied on the immunoSEQ multiplex PCR assay. The hsTCRB Kit was used according to the manufacturer's protocol to amplify rearranged TCR beta chain sequences. Sequencing of TCRB libraries was carried out on an Illumina MiSeq. The study's own analysis went as follows. The kit vendor's proprietary platform handled demultiplexing, trimming and gene mapping. Imported from immuneACCESS, the table was reduced by TCRdb to in-frame sequences with V and J called. These copies leave out some clones; in studies compared against another copy, an unresolved V gene accounts for under half, and the cause of the remainder is not known. Clonal size and the V and J genes are those of that table, whereas D and trimming came from the DNA. This sample holds about 83,000 clones; around 90% were observed only once. Roughly 0.5% of the sample goes to the ten largest clones.

Sequences SEHNR (CDR1) and FQNEAQ (CDR2) are obtained from the germline V gene (reference sequence). The CDR3 numbers 15 residues from cysteine through phenylalanine. Of the read, only the CDR3 DNA is kept; its 45 bases are in frame from base 1. V is clipped by 4 bases and J by 9 bases, and the sequence between their germline boundaries is 21 bases long. This entry is derived from a study of a mutant IDH1 vaccine in newly diagnosed glioma listed by TCRdb under 2021. For the study in its entirety: Patients received eight vaccinations in weeks 1, 3, 5, 7, 11, 15, 19 and 23, corresponding to visits V03 through V10. Longitudinal TCRB deep sequencing was performed for 25 to 30 treated patients wherever samples were available for exploratory analyses. Vaccination was initiated 4-6 weeks after radiotherapy alone, or concurrently with temozolomide cycles in the chemotherapy-containing groups. Prior to enrollment, patients had been given standard therapy consisting of radiotherapy alone, temozolomide alone, or radiochemotherapy with temozolomide, with the combination given to most patients. Peripheral blood was collected at six visits: V03 (baseline), V05, V07, V10, V12 and V13. Of the roughly 33 treated patients, approximately 60% were male and 37.5% were female, and the mean age was approximately 37 years.

The paper's findings and limits, for the study overall: Immune responses induced by the vaccine were seen in roughly 92% of patients across multiple MHC alleles. Pseudoprogression appeared unrelated to alterations in the top peripheral T cell clonotypes detected by TCRB sequencing. PBMC samples for TCRB deep sequencing were selected based on availability. It was noted by the authors that analyses of patient blood samples could not be reproduced owing to sample limitations.

This receptor was taken from a woman aged 45-65 years with glioma. The rearranged chain carries TRBV7-9 and TRBJ2-5; possibly the D gene is TRBD1, per 6 matching bases. Sequencing was performed on PBMCs, taken from a glioma patient whose treatment included an IDH1 peptide vaccine. DNA sequence: TGTGCCAGCAGCTCCCGGGACCCACGACCAGGGGCCCAGTACTTC. It encodes CASSSRDPRPGAQYF.